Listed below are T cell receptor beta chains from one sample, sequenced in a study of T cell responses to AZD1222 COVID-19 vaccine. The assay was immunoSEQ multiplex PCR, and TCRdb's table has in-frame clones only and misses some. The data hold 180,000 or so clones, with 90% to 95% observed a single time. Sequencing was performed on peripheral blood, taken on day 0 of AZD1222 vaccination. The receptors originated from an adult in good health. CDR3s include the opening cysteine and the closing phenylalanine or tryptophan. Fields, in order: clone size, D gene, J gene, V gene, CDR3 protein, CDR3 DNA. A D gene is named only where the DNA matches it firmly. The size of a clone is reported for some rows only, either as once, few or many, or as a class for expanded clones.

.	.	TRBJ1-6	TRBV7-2	CASSLMEIKTNSPLHF	TGTGCCAGCAGCTTAATGGAAATCAAGACCAATTCACCCCTCCACTTT
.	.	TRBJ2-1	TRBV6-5	CASTRANEQFF	TGTGCCAGCACAAGGGCTAATGAGCAGTTCTTC
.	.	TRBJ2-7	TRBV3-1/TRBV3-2	CASSRVGRGASYEQYF	TGTGCCAGCAGCCGGGTCGGGAGAGGGGCATCCTACGAGCAGTACTTC
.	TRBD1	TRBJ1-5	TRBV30	CARHPSRPGQGYSNQPQHF	TGTGCCCGACACCCCTCGCGACCGGGACAGGGATATAGCAATCAGCCCCAGCATTTT
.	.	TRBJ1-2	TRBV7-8	CASSLVGSRPGKGYGYTF	TGTGCCAGCAGCTTAGTGGGGTCGAGGCCGGGAAAGGGCTATGGCTACACCTTC
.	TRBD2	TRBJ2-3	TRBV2	CASSEWLAGVPDTQYF	TGTGCCAGCAGTGAATGGCTAGCGGGAGTCCCAGATACGCAGTATTTT
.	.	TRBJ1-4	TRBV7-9	CASSLGLSNEKLFF	TGTGCCAGCAGTCTCGGACTGAGCAATGAAAAACTGTTTTTT
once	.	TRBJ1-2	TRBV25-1	CATPGADSWRYGYTF	TGTGCCACCCCTGGGGCGGACTCTTGGAGGTATGGCTACACCTTC
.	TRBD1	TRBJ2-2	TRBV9	CASSYRGNTGELFF	TGTGCCAGCAGCTACAGGGGGAACACCGGGGAGCTGTTTTTT
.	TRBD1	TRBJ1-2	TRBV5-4	CASSGLRQGGVFDGYTF	TGTGCCAGCAGCGGACTTAGACAGGGGGGAGTCTTTGATGGCTACACCTTC
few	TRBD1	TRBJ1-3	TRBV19	CASSLEWTGSISGNTIYF	TGTGCCAGTAGTCTTGAGTGGACAGGCTCTATCTCTGGAAACACCATATATTTT
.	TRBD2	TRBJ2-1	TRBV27	CASSLIGTSGSEQFF	TGTGCCAGCAGTTTAATAGGGACTAGCGGGTCGGAGCAGTTCTTC
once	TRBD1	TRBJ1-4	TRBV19	CASSIRQGAPEKLFF	TGTGCCAGTAGTATCCGACAGGGGGCGCCTGAAAAACTGTTTTTT
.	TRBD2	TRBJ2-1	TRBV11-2	CASSLGAGAYNEQFF	TGTGCCAGCAGCTTAGGAGCGGGAGCCTACAATGAGCAGTTCTTC
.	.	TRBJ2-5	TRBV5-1	CASATGSSETQYF	TGCGCCAGCGCTACCGGCTCGAGCGAGACCCAGTACTTC
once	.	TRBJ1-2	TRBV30	CAWSAPSPWGSGYGYTF	TGTGCCTGGAGTGCACCTTCCCCATGGGGCTCGGGGTATGGCTACACCTTC
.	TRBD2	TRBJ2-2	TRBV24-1	CATGTSGNLGTGELFF	TGTGCCACCGGGACTAGCGGGAATCTGGGCACCGGGGAGCTGTTTTTT
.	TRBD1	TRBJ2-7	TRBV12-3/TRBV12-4	CASSWDRAYEQYF	TGTGCCAGCAGTTGGGACAGGGCCTACGAGCAGTACTTC
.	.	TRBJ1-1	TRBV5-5	CASTLGWNTEAFF	TGTGCCAGCACCCTGGGCTGGAACACTGAAGCTTTCTTT
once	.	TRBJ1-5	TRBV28	CASSLRGHSNQPQHF	TGTGCCAGCAGTTTAAGGGGCCATAGCAATCAGCCCCAGCATTTT
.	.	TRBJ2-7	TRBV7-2	CASRPRLASYEQYF	TGTGCCAGCAGGCCTCGTTTAGCGTCCTACGAGCAGTACTTC
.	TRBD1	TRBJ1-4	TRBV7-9	CASSFRDRDEKLFF	TGTGCCAGCAGCTTCCGGGACAGGGATGAAAAACTGTTTTTT
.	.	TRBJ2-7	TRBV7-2	CASSLKSRTGRYEQYF	TGTGCCAGCAGCTTAAAATCGCGGACGGGACGCTACGAGCAGTACTTC
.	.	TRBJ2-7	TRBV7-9	CASSLGLDEQYF	TGTGCCAGCAGCCTGGGATTGGACGAGCAGTACTTC
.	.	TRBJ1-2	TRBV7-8	CASSLRNSYGYTF	TGTGCCAGCAGCTTAAGGAATTCGTACGGCTACACCTTC
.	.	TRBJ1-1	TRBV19	CASRVQGRPEAFF	TGTGCCAGTAGGGTCCAGGGGAGGCCTGAAGCTTTCTTT
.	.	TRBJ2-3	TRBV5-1	CASTLRVADTQYF	TGCGCCAGCACCCTGAGAGTGGCAGATACGCAGTATTTT
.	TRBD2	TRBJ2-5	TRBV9	CASSEGSGPQETQYF	TGTGCCAGCAGCGAGGGTAGCGGGCCCCAAGAGACCCAGTACTTC
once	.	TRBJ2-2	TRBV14	CASSPGPPGELFF	TGTGCCAGCAGCCCCGGTCCTCCCGGGGAGCTGTTTTTT
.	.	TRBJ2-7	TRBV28	CASKPGDSSYEQYF	TGTGCCAGCAAGCCGGGGGACAGCTCCTACGAGCAGTACTTC
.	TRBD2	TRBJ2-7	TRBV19	CASSRLAGSYEQYF	TGTGCCAGTAGTAGACTAGCGGGATCCTACGAGCAGTACTTC
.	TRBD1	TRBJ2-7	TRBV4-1	CASSQVQGESSVYEQYF	TGCGCCAGCAGCCAAGTTCAGGGGGAGTCGTCCGTCTACGAGCAGTACTTC
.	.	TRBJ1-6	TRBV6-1	CASSEAGGLNSPLHF	TGTGCCAGCAGTGAAGCGGGGGGTTTGAATTCACCCCTCCACTTT
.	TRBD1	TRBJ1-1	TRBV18	CASSTGGYTEAFF	TGTGCCAGCTCGACAGGGGGTTACACTGAAGCTTTCTTT
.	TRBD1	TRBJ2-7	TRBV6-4	CASSTPPGQIYEQYF	TGTGCCAGCAGTACTCCTCCGGGACAGATCTACGAGCAGTACTTC
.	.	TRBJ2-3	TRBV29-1	CSVDSAATDTQYF	TGCAGCGTGGACTCCGCCGCCACAGATACGCAGTATTTT
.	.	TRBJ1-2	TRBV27	CASSLSWGNAGNYGYTF	TGTGCCAGCAGTTTGAGCTGGGGAAATGCGGGAAACTATGGCTACACCTTC
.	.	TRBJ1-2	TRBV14	CASSQDRRGGYTF	TGTGCCAGCAGCCAAGATCGGAGGGGCGGCTACACCTTC
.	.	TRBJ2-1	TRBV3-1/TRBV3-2	CASSQDVREPGNNEQFF	TGTGCCAGCAGTCAAGATGTGAGGGAACCTGGTAACAATGAGCAGTTCTTC
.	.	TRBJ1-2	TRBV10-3	CAISPGHTAPASYGYTF	TGTGCCATCAGCCCAGGACACACCGCCCCTGCTAGCTATGGCTACACCTTC
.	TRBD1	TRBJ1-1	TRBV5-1	CASSSGWNRGSEAFF	TGCGCCAGCAGCTCCGGATGGAACAGGGGCTCTGAAGCTTTCTTT
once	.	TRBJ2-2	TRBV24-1	CATSDPPGGSNTGELFF	TGTGCCACCAGTGACCCCCCGGGGGGCTCGAACACCGGGGAGCTGTTTTTT
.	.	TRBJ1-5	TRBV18	CASSQGGNQPQHF	TGTGCCAGCTCACAGGGAGGCAATCAGCCCCAGCATTTT
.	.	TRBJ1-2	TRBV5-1	CASSLGALSGYTF	TGCGCCAGCAGCTTGGGCGCCCTGTCCGGCTACACCTTC
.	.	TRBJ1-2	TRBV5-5	CASSYYRNGYTF	TGTGCCAGCAGCTACTACAGGAATGGCTACACCTTC
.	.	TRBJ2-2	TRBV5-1	CASNPNTGELFF	TGCGCCAGCAACCCGAACACCGGGGAGCTGTTTTTT
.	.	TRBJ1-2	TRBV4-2	CASSQEEEGHGYTF	TGTGCCAGCAGCCAAGAGGAAGAAGGGCATGGCTACACCTTC
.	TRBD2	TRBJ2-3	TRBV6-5	CASSYRREGQHTQYF	TGTGCCAGCAGTTACCGGCGGGAGGGCCAACATACGCAGTATTTT
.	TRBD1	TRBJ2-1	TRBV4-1	CASSQIAGQGSYNEQFF	TGCGCCAGCAGCCAAATCGCGGGACAGGGCTCCTACAATGAGCAGTTCTTC
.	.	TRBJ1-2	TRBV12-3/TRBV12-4	CASSASPLYGYTF	TGTGCCAGCAGTGCCTCCCCTCTCTATGGCTACACCTTC
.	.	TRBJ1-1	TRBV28	CASQANTEAFF	TGTGCCTCTCAAGCGAACACTGAAGCTTTCTTT